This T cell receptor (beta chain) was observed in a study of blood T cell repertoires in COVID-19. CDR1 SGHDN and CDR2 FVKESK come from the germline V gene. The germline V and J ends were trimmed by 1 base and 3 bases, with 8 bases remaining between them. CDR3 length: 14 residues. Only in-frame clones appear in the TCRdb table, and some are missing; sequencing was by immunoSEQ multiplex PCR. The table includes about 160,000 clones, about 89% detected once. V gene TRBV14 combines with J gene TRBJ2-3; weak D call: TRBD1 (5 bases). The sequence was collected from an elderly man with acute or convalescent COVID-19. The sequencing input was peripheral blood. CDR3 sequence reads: CASSQGQLTDTQYF. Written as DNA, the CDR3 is TGTGCCAGCAGCCAAGGACAGCTGACAGATACGCAGTATTTT.